This TCR beta chain was found in a study of regulatory T cells in long-lasting Graves disease. Across the whole study: To qualify as persistent, Graves' disease required over 5 years of antithyroid drugs with positive TSH receptor antibodies. Regarding the study as a whole: With persistent disease, TRBV28, TRBJ1-2 and TRBJ2-5 were the favored segments. The study found persistent patients shared more public clonotypes (over 2,500) than new patients (approximately 970).

This clonotype was observed at least ten times. Its target is not known. Through Arm-PCR of CDR3 regions and iRepertoire HTBI primers, TCR beta libraries were built. TCRdb re-called the multiplex PCR reads through MiXCR, storing one row per CDR3 protein. Of some 370,000 distinct CDR3 sequences detected, 20% to 25% appear once; the ten largest clones hold under 25%. V lost 6 bases and J 0 bases, leaving 15 bases between the germline ends. The germline V gene encodes CDR1 MNHEY and CDR2 SMNVEV (reference sequence). This CDR3 comprises 15 residues. As for time point: persistent/refractory GD, antithyroid drugs over 5 years with positive TRAb. Researchers made the TCR library from RNA that was extracted from PBMCs. EDTA tubes received 9 to 10 milliliters of collected peripheral blood.

The chain links TRBV27 to TRBJ2-7; either TRBD1 or TRBD2 may supply D (5 bases each). The sequence derives from a female donor with Graves disease. The input for sequencing was peripheral blood mononuclear cells (PBMCs), taken when the disease was refractory, from a patient treated with antithyroid drugs. The CDR3 protein is CASRLKTGASYEQYF. For the CDR3, the DNA is TGTGCCAGCAGGCTGAAGACCGGGGCCTCCTACGAGCAGTACTTC.